The 16 T cell receptor beta chains below all came from one sample that was sequenced in a study of breast tumors, draining lymph nodes, adjacent tissues. TCRdb processed the multiplex PCR reads anew with MiXCR; each CDR3 protein has one entry. The table lists 100,000 or so distinct CDR3 sequences, around 21% of them singletons. Breast cancer patients provided tissue from their axillary draining lymph nodes. Input material: axillary lymph node tissue. Receptors originate from a female donor with breast cancer. Some clones in this sample may be carry-over from other donors' samples.

This clonotype came up many times. The chain has TRBV5-1 and TRBJ2-5; 11 nucleotides agree with TRBD2. The CDR3 is made up of 15 amino acids. The germline V gene encodes CDR1 SGHRS and CDR2 YFSETQ. V shed 3 bases and J 2 bases; nucleotides not matched to a gene: 3. CDR3 sequence: CASSSGTSGQETQYF. The CDR3 nucleotides read TGCGCCAGCAGCTCTGGGACTAGCGGACAAGAGACCCAGTACTTC.

On this clonotype itself: At one of its ends the junction is not consistent with the germline gene, which may arise from a read error. The chain is built from TRBV7-3 and TRBJ2-3, with D tentatively TRBD1 or TRBD2 (6 bases each). This CDR3 is 14 amino acids long. CDR1 is SGHTA and CDR2 is FQGTGA in the germline V gene. CDR3 loop: CASSLGGSPDTRYF. The CDR3, as DNA: TGTGCCAGCAGCTTGGGGGGCTCCCCGGATACGCGGTATTTT.

This clonotype was picked up a small number of times. The chain employs TRBV20-1 and TRBJ2-7, with 7 bases matching TRBD2. CDR1 DFQATT and CDR2 SNEGSKA come from the germline V gene (reference sequence). CDR3 size: 15 residues. Germline trimming cut 0 bases from V and 4 bases from J; bases unmatched to any gene: 9. The CDR3 region is CSARDRREQVYEQYF. The CDR3 DNA is TGCAGTGCTAGAGATCGGCGGGAGCAGGTGTACGAGCAGTACTTC.

This clonotype appeared many times. The chain combines TRBV5-1 with TRBJ2-5, with TRBD1 matching 8 bases. This CDR3 region has 16 residues. Germline trimming cut 0 bases from V and 4 bases from J; bases unmatched to any gene: 8. The germline V gene has CDR1 SGHRS and CDR2 YFSETQ. The CDR3 loop reads CASSLDVGRGLETQYF. CDR3 DNA: TGCGCCAGCAGCTTGGACGTGGGCAGGGGGCTAGAGACCCAGTACTTC.

This clonotype occurred many times. The chain couples TRBV5-4 to TRBJ2-1; 11 bases align to TRBD2. This CDR3 comprises 14 residues. Germline V gene lookup returns CDR1 SGHNT and CDR2 YYREEE (reference sequence). V trimming: 4 bases; J trimming: 6 bases; junction bases outside the gene matches: 3. The CDR3 sequence is CASSKGLAANEQFF. The CDR3 DNA reads as TGTGCCAGCAGCAAGGGACTAGCGGCCAATGAGCAGTTCTTC.

In the case of this clonotype: This could be a read error, since a much larger clone is one nucleotide away. The V call is TRBV19, the J call TRBJ2-2, with no clear D. The V gene's germline CDR1 is LNHDA and CDR2 SQIVND (reference sequence). The CDR3 totals 14 residues. Trimming removed 3 bases at V and 4 bases at J, with 9 bases between. The CDR3 reads CASSIGGGTGELFF. The CDR3 coding sequence is TGTGCCAGTAGTATCGGCGGCGGCACCGGGGAGCTGTTTTTT.

This clonotype was seen a handful of times. The rearrangement uses TRBV20-1 and TRBJ1-4; D unresolved. The V end was cut by 2 bases, the J end by 4 bases, with 17 bases between. The CDR3 length is 16 residues. Germline values: CDR1 DFQATT, CDR2 SNEGSKA (reference sequence). CDR3 loop: CSARTPGVRGNEKLFF. In nucleotides, the CDR3 is TGCAGTGCTAGAACCCCGGGTGTGCGGGGTAATGAAAAACTGTTTTTT.

This rearrangement joins TRBV5-1 to TRBJ1-1; TRBD1 is a possible D gene (5 bases). Germline assignment: CDR1 SGHRS and CDR2 YFSETQ. Trimming took off 0 bases at V and 7 bases at J, with 19 bases between the two ends. The CDR3 loop spans 16 amino acids. The CDR3 sequence is CASSLGGAIGSGEAFF. Here the CDR3 DNA reads TGCGCCAGCAGCTTGGGTGGGGCGATTGGGTCGGGTGAAGCTTTCTTT.

In regard to this clonotype: A clone one base away is much larger, so this may be a read error. The chain combines TRBV6-1 with TRBJ2-7; 8 bases fit TRBD2. Germline values: CDR1 MNHNS, CDR2 SASEGT. The CDR3 extends over 16 amino acids. Trimming removed 4 bases from V and 2 bases from J; junction bases left unmatched: 10. The CDR3 coding sequence is TGTGCCAGCAGTGTGCTAGGGAGCGGGAGTGCCTACGAGCAGTACTTC. Translated: CASSVLGSGSAYEQYF.

This clonotype was seen at least ten times. V and J are TRBV18 and TRBJ1-5; D not certain. This CDR3 is built from 13 residues. The germline gives CDR1 KGHSH, CDR2 LQKENI. V lost 8 bases, J lost 0 bases, and 8 bases lay in between. CDR3 protein: CASSPDSNQPQHF. The CDR3 DNA reads TGTGCCAGCAGCCCTGATAGCAATCAGCCCCAGCATTTT.

This clonotype was recorded many times. The V call is TRBV11-2, the J call TRBJ2-5; D not resolved. Per germline, CDR1 SGHAT and CDR2 FQNNGV. Trimming pared 0 bases from V and 7 bases from J, leaving 15 bases between. CDR3 length: 15 residues. The CDR3 reads CASSLDSGLRGTQYF. CDR3 DNA sequence: TGTGCCAGCAGCTTAGATTCTGGCCTTCGCGGGACCCAGTACTTC. Together with reference TRBV11-2 and TRBJ2-5, the CDR3 gives the full variable domain: EAGVAQSPRYKIIEKRQSVAFWCNPISGHATLYWYQQILGQGPKLLIQFQNNGVVDDSQLPKDRFSAERLKGVDSTLKIQPAKLEDSAVYLCASSLDSGLRGTQYFGPGTRLLVL.

A remark on this clonotype: One base away lies a much larger clone, so this may be a sequencing read error. The chain links TRBV2 to TRBJ1-4; D is perhaps TRBD1 (5 bases). The germline CDR1 and CDR2 sequences are SNHLY and FYNNEI. V was trimmed by 2 bases and J by 8 bases, leaving 21 bases between them. The CDR3 loop spans 17 amino acids. CDR3 protein: CASSEHQGGDTREKLFF. CDR3 nucleotides: TGTGCCAGCAGTGAACATCAGGGAGGGGATACAAGGGAAAAACTGTTTTTT.

This clonotype occurred many times. At one end, the junction sequence differs from germline, possibly due to a read error. The chain employs TRBV7-7 and TRBJ2-7; 7 bases align to TRBD1. In germline, CDR1 is SSHAT, CDR2 FNYEAQ (reference sequence). The CDR3 consists of 18 residues. The CDR3 reads CASSLREAPGQTTYEQYF. The CDR3 DNA reads as TGTGCTAGCAGCTTACGTGAGGCCCCGGGACAGACTACTTACGAGCAGTACTTC. Full variable domain (rest looked up from reference TRBV7-7 and TRBJ2-7): GAGVSQSPRYKVTKRGQDVTLRCDPISSHATLYWYQQALGQGPEFLTYFNYEAQPDKSGLPSDRFSAERPEGSISTLTIQRTEQRDSAMYRCASSLREAPGQTTYEQYFGPGTRLTVT.

This clonotype was recorded at least ten times. The chain combines TRBV6-5 with TRBJ1-6; D call uncertain. CDR1 MNHEY and CDR2 SVGAGI come from the germline V gene. V lost 6 bases to trimming and J lost 10 bases, with 16 bases between them. The CDR3 consists of 14 residues. The chain's CDR3 is CASRKGRIRSPLHF. The CDR3 region has the DNA TGTGCCAGCAGAAAGGGCAGAATTCGGTCACCCCTCCACTTT.

This clonotype was counted ten times or more. The rearrangement joins TRBV11-3 to TRBJ2-1, with D perhaps given as TRBD1 or TRBD2 (5 bases each). V shed 5 bases and J shed 5 bases, with 13 bases lying between them. CDR3 length equals 14 residues. Germline-derived CDR1 and CDR2 are SGHNT and YENEEA. As DNA, the CDR3 is TGTGCCAGCAGCCCCCGGGACGGGGACAATGAGCAGTTCTTC. Translated: CASSPRDGDNEQFF.

The sample holds a few counts of this clonotype. The CDR3 sequence is CATSGARTHHNNEQFF. CDR3 nucleotides: TGTGCCACCAGCGGGGCGCGCACCCACCATAACAATGAGCAGTTCTTC. The chain joins TRBV15 to TRBJ2-1; possibly TRBD1 for D (5 bases). CDR3 length: 16 residues. CDR1 and CDR2 from the germline V gene are LNHNV and YYDKDF (reference sequence). The V gene lost 5 bases and the J gene lost 5 bases, with 19 bases spanning the gap. Together with reference TRBV15 and TRBJ2-1, the CDR3 gives the full variable domain: DAMVIQNPRYQVTQFGKPVTLSCSQTLNHNVMYWYQQKSSQAPKLLFHYYDKDFNNEADTPDNFQSRRPNTSFCFLDIRSPGLGDTAMYLCATSGARTHHNNEQFFGPGTRLTVL.